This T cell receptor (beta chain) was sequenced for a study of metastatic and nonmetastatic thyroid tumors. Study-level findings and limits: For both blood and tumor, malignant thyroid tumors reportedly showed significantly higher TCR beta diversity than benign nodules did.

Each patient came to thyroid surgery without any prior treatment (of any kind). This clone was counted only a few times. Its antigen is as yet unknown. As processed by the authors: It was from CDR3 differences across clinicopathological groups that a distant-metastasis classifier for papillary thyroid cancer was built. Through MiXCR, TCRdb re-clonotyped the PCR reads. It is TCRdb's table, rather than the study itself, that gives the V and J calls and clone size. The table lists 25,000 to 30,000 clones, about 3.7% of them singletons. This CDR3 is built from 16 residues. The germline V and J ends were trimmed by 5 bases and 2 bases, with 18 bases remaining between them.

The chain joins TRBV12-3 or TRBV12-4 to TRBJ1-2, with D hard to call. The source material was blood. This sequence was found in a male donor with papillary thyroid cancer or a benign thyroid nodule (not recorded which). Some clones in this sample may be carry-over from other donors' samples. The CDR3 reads CASSPVRLPENYGYTF. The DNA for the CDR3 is TGTGCCAGCAGTCCGGTCCGTCTTCCAGAGAACTATGGCTACACCTTC.